A single sample is the source of the 29 T cell receptor beta chains below, sequenced in a study of shared clonotypes between healthy human individuals. The data were produced by immunoSEQ multiplex PCR, yet TCRdb's version contains in-frame clones alone and is incomplete. Among around 510,000 clones listed, 90% to 97% were seen once. The source material was naive CD4+ T cells sorted from blood. Documented subset: CD45RA+ positively selected. The receptors stem from a woman in her 30s in good health.

The genes are TRBV7-9 and TRBJ1-4, with TRBD1 matching 7 bases. Germline V CDR1 and CDR2: SEHNR, FQNEAQ (reference sequence). J gave up 7 bases and V 5 bases, and 7 bases lay outside the gene matches. The CDR3 has 14 amino acids. DNA of the CDR3: TGTGCCAGCAGCCCACAGGGGCTGGGTGAAAAACTGTTTTTT. As protein: CASSPQGLGEKLFF.

CDR3 sequence: CASSPDRTRVGEQFF. Here the CDR3 DNA reads TGTGCCAGCTCACCCGACAGGACGAGAGTAGGGGAGCAGTTCTTC. The V and J genes are TRBV18 and TRBJ2-1, with D possibly matching TRBD1 (6 bases). With 3 bases removed from V and 10 bases from J, the gap between germline ends came to 19 bases. The V gene's germline CDR1 is KGHSH and CDR2 LQKENI. The CDR3 consists of 15 residues.

The chain carries TRBV28 and TRBJ2-2; TRBD1 agrees at 9 bases. Germline lookup yields CDR1 MDHEN and CDR2 SYDVKM. The CDR3 consists of 16 residues. After removal of 6 bases from V and 4 bases from J, the junction contained 9 bases not matched to a gene. CDR3 amino acids: CASRSTGTGSTGELFF. CDR3 coding DNA: TGTGCCAGCAGATCGACCGGGACAGGGAGCACCGGGGAGCTGTTTTTT.

The V call is TRBV6-6, the J call TRBJ1-5, with TRBD1 matching over 9 bases. V dropped 5 bases and J dropped 1; count of bases not matched to a gene: 3. The CDR3 sequence is 15 residues long. The germline gives CDR1 MNHNY, CDR2 SVGAGI (reference sequence). Written as DNA, the CDR3 is TGTGCCAGCAGTGACGGACAGGGGAGCAATCAGCCCCAGCATTTT. It is translated as CASSDGQGSNQPQHF.

The chain links TRBV28 to TRBJ2-3, with D perhaps matching TRBD2 (6 bases). The V end was cut by 5 bases, the J end by 1 base, with 16 bases between. From germline, CDR1 is MDHEN and CDR2 SYDVKM. The CDR3 loop spans 16 amino acids. The CDR3 region is CASSVTGPGGTDTQYF. CDR3 DNA: TGTGCCAGCAGTGTGACCGGGCCGGGGGGCACAGATACGCAGTATTTT.

The J gene is TRBJ2-1, the V gene TRBV11-2, with 9 nucleotides matching TRBD1. After removal of 1 base from V and 9 bases from J, the junction contained 7 bases not matched to a gene. The CDR3 is 15 amino acids. CDR1 is SGHAT, CDR2 FQNNGV, per germline. The CDR3 region is CASSLGVEGQGEQFF. The CDR3 DNA follows: TGTGCCAGCAGCTTAGGAGTCGAGGGACAGGGTGAGCAGTTCTTC.

The chain uses TRBV6-1 and TRBJ2-7; 7 bases align to TRBD1. The length of the CDR3 is 14 residues. From germline, CDR1 is MNHNS and CDR2 SASEGT. V shed 6 bases and J 3 bases; nucleotides not matched to a gene: 8. The CDR3 DNA is TGTGCCAGCAGCAAAGAACAGGGGTTCTACGAGCAGTACTTC. As protein: CASSKEQGFYEQYF.

The genes are TRBV19 and TRBJ2-2, with D possibly TRBD1 on 6 matching bases. Trimming stripped 9 bases from V and 4 bases from J, with 12 bases between. The CDR3 contains 13 residues. Looked up from germline, CDR1 is LNHDA and CDR2 is SQIVND (reference sequence). The CDR3 nucleotides read TGTGCCAGCGTTCCGGACAGCACCGGGGAGCTGTTTTTT. Protein: CASVPDSTGELFF.

The rearrangement links TRBV5-6 to TRBJ2-3; 11 bases map to TRBD2. Germline CDR1 SGHDT, CDR2 YYEEEE. With 3 bases clipped from V and 5 bases from J, the junction kept 2 bases outside the gene matches. The CDR3 is 14 amino acids. The CDR3 sequence is CASSYGLAGDTQYF. The CDR3 nucleotides are TGTGCCAGCAGCTACGGACTAGCGGGAGATACGCAGTATTTT.

V is TRBV27 and J is TRBJ2-7; TRBD1 might be the D (5 bases). Trimming removed 3 bases from V and 6 bases from J, with 15 bases in between. This CDR3 spans 14 amino acids. Looked up from germline, CDR1 is MNHEY and CDR2 is SMNVEV (reference sequence). CDR3 in amino acids: CASSLNSQAFEQYF. The CDR3 bases are TGTGCCAGCAGTTTGAATTCACAGGCTTTCGAGCAGTACTTC.

V usage is TRBV7-9 and J usage is TRBJ2-5, with TRBD1 identical over 9 bases. Matching the DNA end better, TRBJ2-7 makes the J call doubtful. Germline loops: CDR1 SEHNR, CDR2 FQNEAQ (reference sequence). The CDR3 runs 14 residues. This chain's CDR3 is CASSRRTGVNEQYF. The DNA of the CDR3 is TGTGCCAGCAGCCGCCGGACAGGGGTGAACGAGCAGTACTTC.

A single count supports this clone. The chain links TRBV7-9 to TRBJ2-7; TRBD1 aligns across 7 bases. The germline gives CDR1 SEHNR, CDR2 FQNEAQ (reference sequence). This CDR3 contains 14 residues. Trimming cost V 1 base and J 2 bases; bases outside gene matches: 2. DNA of the CDR3: TGTGCCAGCAGCTTAGAGGGGACAGCCTACGAGCAGTACTTC. Translating it yields CASSLEGTAYEQYF.

The V call is TRBV6-5, the J call TRBJ1-1; no clear D gene. Deletions cut 0 bases from V and 0 bases from J, with 8 bases between. The CDR3 is 15 residues long. Germline CDR1 and CDR2: MNHEY and SVGAGI. CDR3 sequence (DNA): TGTGCCAGCAGTTACTCGGGTGGGATGAACACTGAAGCTTTCTTT. It translates to CASSYSGGMNTEAFF.

This rearrangement joins TRBV6-1 to TRBJ1-5, with a possible D match to TRBD1 (5 bases). Germline values: CDR1 MNHNS, CDR2 SASEGT. The CDR3 covers 15 residues. Between the trimmed V and J ends, which lost 1 base and 6 bases, there was a span of 13 bases. The CDR3 sequence: CASSEGGRVAQPQHF. CDR3 coding DNA: TGTGCCAGCAGTGAAGGGGGGAGGGTCGCTCAGCCCCAGCATTTT.

The gene calls are TRBV6-6 and TRBJ1-2; no firm D call. This CDR3 has 14 amino acids. From germline, CDR1 is MNHNY and CDR2 SVGAGI (reference sequence). V was cut by 2 bases and J by 0 bases, with 7 bases left in between. CDR3 region: CASSYSQANYGYTF. Written as DNA, the CDR3 is TGTGCCAGCAGTTACAGCCAAGCTAACTATGGCTACACCTTC.

The chain combines TRBV15 with TRBJ1-5, with D hard to call. Trimming stripped 5 bases from V and 0 bases from J, with 14 bases between. The CDR3 is 16 amino acids. Germline V gives CDR1 LNHNV, CDR2 YYDKDF (reference sequence). The CDR3 bases are TGTGCCACCAGCGCCCAATTGGACGTTAGCAATCAGCCCCAGCATTTT. Translation: CATSAQLDVSNQPQHF.

V usage is TRBV7-9 and J usage is TRBJ1-1; 8 bases match TRBD1. The CDR3 extends over 18 amino acids. CDR1 and CDR2 from the germline V gene are SEHNR and FQNEAQ (reference sequence). V dropped 1 base and J dropped 1; count of bases not matched to a gene: 11. The CDR3 DNA follows: TGTGCCAGCAGCTTAGTGTCCAGGGGGCTACTGGCGAACACTGAAGCTTTCTTT. This codes for CASSLVSRGLLANTEAFF.

The chain joins TRBV10-1 to TRBJ2-5; D is ambiguous. The DNA end is more similar to TRBJ2-7, so the J call may be wrong. CDR1 WNHNN and CDR2 SYGVQD come from the germline V gene (reference sequence). The CDR3 is 14 amino acids. The CDR3 sequence is CASSESQRSYEQYF. CDR3 DNA sequence: TGCGCCAGCAGTGAGTCGCAGCGCTCCTACGAGCAGTACTTC.

The CDR3 loop reads CASSVGGGTEQYF. DNA of the CDR3: TGTGCCAGCAGCGTAGGAGGGGGGACAGAGCAGTACTTC. This chain joins TRBV9 and TRBJ2-7; D may match TRBD1 or TRBD2 (6 bases each). From germline, CDR1 is SGDLS and CDR2 YYNGEE. The CDR3 spans 13 residues. Trimming removed 0 bases from V and 7 bases from J, with 11 bases in between.

The chain combines TRBV5-1 with TRBJ2-2; 9 bases fit TRBD2. Germline-derived CDR1 and CDR2 are SGHRS and YFSETQ. V trimming: 7 bases; J trimming: 4 bases; junction bases outside the gene matches: 14. The CDR3 is made up of 17 amino acids. In DNA form, the CDR3 reads TGCGCCAGCGAGAAATACCCTAGCGGGGAGAGCACCGGGGAGCTGTTTTTT. This translates into CASEKYPSGESTGELFF.

The chain joins TRBV6-5 to TRBJ2-7, with D possibly being TRBD1 or TRBD2 (5 bases each). Trimming removed 0 bases at V and 0 bases at J, with 12 bases between. The CDR3 contains 16 residues. The germline CDR1 and CDR2 sequences are MNHEY and SVGAGI. The CDR3 reads CASSYSRPGSSYEQYF. The CDR3 DNA sequence: TGTGCCAGCAGTTACTCGCGGCCAGGGAGCTCCTACGAGCAGTACTTC.

The chain employs TRBV27 and TRBJ2-3; D not resolved. Trimming removed 0 bases from V and 4 bases from J, with 11 bases in between. The CDR3 extends over 15 amino acids. Germline V gives CDR1 MNHEY, CDR2 SMNVEV (reference sequence). Here the CDR3 reads CASSLSGSWADTQYF. The DNA of the CDR3 is TGTGCCAGCAGTTTATCCGGTAGTTGGGCAGATACGCAGTATTTT.

The chain recombines TRBV28 with TRBJ2-3; TRBD2 agrees at 7 bases. J gave up 5 bases and V 5 bases, and 16 bases lay outside the gene matches. The length of the CDR3 is 17 residues. Germline-derived CDR1 and CDR2 are MDHEN and SYDVKM. CDR3 residues: CASSSAGDRAWRDTQYF. For the CDR3, the DNA is TGTGCCAGCAGTAGCGCGGGAGACCGCGCTTGGAGAGATACGCAGTATTTT.

This clone was seen just once. The chain uses TRBV7-8 and TRBJ1-4; D gene unclear. Trimming took 0 bases from V and 4 from J, leaving 12 bases between them. This CDR3 is built from 16 residues. Looked up from germline, CDR1 is SGHVS and CDR2 is FQNEAQ. The DNA of the CDR3 is TGTGCCAGCAGCTTAGCCCATGGCAGAAGTAATGAAAAACTGTTTTTT. Protein: CASSLAHGRSNEKLFF.

The gene calls are TRBV18 and TRBJ1-1, with 9 bases aligning to TRBD1. Germline CDR1 KGHSH, CDR2 LQKENI. CDR3 length: 15 amino acids. Germline trimming cut 3 bases from V and 10 bases from J; bases unmatched to any gene: 12. CDR3 residues: CASSPRDRVGVGAFF. The CDR3 coding sequence is TGTGCCAGCTCACCCCGGGACAGGGTAGGTGTCGGAGCTTTCTTT.

The V gene is TRBV30, the J gene TRBJ2-2, with D perhaps being TRBD1 or TRBD2 (5 bases each). This CDR3 is built from 14 residues. CDR1 and CDR2 from the germline V gene are GTSNPN and SVGIG (reference sequence). Between the trimmed V and J ends, which lost 2 bases and 5 bases, there was a span of 12 bases. CDR3 DNA: TGTGCCTGGAGTTTAAGAGGGGTAACCGGGGAGCTGTTTTTT. It translates to CAWSLRGVTGELFF. Drawing the rest from reference TRBV30 and TRBJ2-2, the complete variable domain is SQTIHQWPATLVQPVGSPLSLECTVEGTSNPNLYWYRQAAGRGLQLLFYSVGIGQISSEVPQNLSASRPQDRQFILSSKKLLLSDSGFYLCAWSLRGVTGELFFGEGSRLTVL.

The chain couples TRBV29-1 to TRBJ2-7; D is undetermined. The CDR3 spans 12 residues. The V end lost 2 bases, the J end lost 7 bases, and 12 bases lay between the germline ends. CDR1 is SQVTM, CDR2 ANQGSEA, per germline. The CDR3 nucleotides are TGCAGCGTTGAAACAACCGGCGGTGAGCAGTACTTC. Translation gives CSVETTGGEQYF.

This clone was recorded only once. The rearrangement links TRBV6-5 to TRBJ2-7, with 7 bases fitting TRBD2. V shed 2 bases and J 2 bases; nucleotides not matched to a gene: 3. The CDR3 runs 14 residues. From germline, CDR1 is MNHEY and CDR2 SVGAGI. CDR3 sequence reads: CASSYSGTTYEQYF. The CDR3 nucleotides are TGTGCCAGCAGTTACAGCGGGACTACCTACGAGCAGTACTTC.

The chain combines TRBV7-2 with TRBJ2-7; 11 bases are a match to TRBD1. V lost 4 bases to trimming and J lost 2 bases; unmatched junction nucleotides: 1. The CDR3 is made up of 14 amino acids. Germline V gene data show CDR1 as SGHTA and CDR2 as FQGNSA. The CDR3 DNA sequence: TGTGCCAGCAGCTGGGGACAGGGGGCCTACGAGCAGTACTTC. It encodes CASSWGQGAYEQYF.